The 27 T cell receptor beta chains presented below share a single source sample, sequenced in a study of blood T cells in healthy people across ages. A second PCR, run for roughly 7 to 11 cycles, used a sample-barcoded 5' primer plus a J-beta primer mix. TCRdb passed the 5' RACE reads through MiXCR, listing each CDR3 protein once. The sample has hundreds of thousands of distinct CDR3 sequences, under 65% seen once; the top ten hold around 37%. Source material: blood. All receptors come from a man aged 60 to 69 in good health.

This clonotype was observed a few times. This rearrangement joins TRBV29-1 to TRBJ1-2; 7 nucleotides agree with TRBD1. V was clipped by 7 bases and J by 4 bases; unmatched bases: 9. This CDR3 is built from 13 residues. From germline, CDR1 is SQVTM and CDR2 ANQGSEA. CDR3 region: CSARDRGLYGYTF. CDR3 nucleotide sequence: TGCAGCGCAAGGGACAGAGGCCTCTATGGCTACACCTTC.

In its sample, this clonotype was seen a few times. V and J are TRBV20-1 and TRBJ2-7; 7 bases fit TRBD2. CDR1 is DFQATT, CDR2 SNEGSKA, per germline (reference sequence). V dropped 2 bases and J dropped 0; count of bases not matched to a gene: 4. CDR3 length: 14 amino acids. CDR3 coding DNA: TGCAGTGCTAGATCTAGCGGTCTCTCCTACGAGCAGTACTTC. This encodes CSARSSGLSYEQYF.

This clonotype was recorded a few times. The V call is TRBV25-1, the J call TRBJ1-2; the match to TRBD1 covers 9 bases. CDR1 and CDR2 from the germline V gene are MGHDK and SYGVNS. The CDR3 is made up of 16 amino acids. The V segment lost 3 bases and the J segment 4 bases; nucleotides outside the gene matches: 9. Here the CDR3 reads CASSEGWTGARYGYTF. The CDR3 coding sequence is TGTGCCAGCAGTGAGGGGTGGACAGGGGCCCGCTATGGCTACACCTTC.

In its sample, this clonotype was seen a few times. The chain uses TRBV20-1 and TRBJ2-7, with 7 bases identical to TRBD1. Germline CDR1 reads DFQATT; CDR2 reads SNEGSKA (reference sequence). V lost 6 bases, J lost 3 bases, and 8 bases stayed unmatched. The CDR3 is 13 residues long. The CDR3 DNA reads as TGCAGTGCCCCAGAACAGGGGCGCTACGAGCAGTACTTC. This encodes CSAPEQGRYEQYF.

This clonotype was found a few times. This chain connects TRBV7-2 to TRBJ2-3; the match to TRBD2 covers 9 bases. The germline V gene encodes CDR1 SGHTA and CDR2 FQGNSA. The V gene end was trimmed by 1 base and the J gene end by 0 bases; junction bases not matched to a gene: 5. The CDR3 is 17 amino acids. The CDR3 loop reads CASSLVAAGGSTDTQYF. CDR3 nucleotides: TGTGCCAGCAGCTTAGTTGCGGCGGGGGGGAGCACAGATACGCAGTATTTT.

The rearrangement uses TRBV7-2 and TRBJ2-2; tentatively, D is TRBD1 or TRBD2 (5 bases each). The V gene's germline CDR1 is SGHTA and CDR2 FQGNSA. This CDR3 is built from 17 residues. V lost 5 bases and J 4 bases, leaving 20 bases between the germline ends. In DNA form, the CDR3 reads TGTGCCAGCAGCCCCCAGACCGGGACGGTCGGCACCGGGGAGCTGTTTTTT. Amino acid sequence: CASSPQTGTVGTGELFF.

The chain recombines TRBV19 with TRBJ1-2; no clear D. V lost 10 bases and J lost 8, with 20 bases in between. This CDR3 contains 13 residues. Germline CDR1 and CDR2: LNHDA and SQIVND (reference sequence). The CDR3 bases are TGTGCCACCCCGACGGAGGACCTGGAAGGCTACACCTTC. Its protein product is CATPTEDLEGYTF.

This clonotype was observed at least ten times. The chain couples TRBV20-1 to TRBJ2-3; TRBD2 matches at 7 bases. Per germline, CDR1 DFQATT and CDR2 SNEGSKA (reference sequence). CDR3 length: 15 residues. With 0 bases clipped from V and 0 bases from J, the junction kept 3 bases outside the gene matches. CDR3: CSARDPGGSTDTQYF. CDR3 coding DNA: TGCAGTGCTAGAGATCCGGGGGGAAGCACAGATACGCAGTATTTT.

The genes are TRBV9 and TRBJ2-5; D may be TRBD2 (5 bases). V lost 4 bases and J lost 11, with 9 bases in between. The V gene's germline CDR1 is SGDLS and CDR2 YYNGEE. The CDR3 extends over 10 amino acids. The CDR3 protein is CASSPTGQYF. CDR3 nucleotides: TGTGCCAGCAGCCCCACGGGACAGTACTTC.

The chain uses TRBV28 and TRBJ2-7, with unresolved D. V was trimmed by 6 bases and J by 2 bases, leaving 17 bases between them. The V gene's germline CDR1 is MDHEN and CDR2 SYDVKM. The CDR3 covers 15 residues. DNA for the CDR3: TGTGCCAGCAGCGACCTCGCGGACCGAACCTACGAGCAGTACTTC. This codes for CASSDLADRTYEQYF.

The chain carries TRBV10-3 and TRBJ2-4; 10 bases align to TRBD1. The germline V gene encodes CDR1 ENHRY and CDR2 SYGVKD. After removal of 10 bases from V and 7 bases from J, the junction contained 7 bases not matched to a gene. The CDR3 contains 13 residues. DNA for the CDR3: TGTGCCAGCCAACCGGGACAGGGGAACATTCAGTACTTC. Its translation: CASQPGQGNIQYF.

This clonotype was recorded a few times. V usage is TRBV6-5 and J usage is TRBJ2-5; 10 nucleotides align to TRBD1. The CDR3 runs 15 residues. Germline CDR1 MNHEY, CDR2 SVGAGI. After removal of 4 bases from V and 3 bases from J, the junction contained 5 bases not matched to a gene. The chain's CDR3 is CASSSMTGGKETQYF. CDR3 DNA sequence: TGTGCCAGCAGTTCTATGACAGGGGGCAAAGAGACCCAGTACTTC.

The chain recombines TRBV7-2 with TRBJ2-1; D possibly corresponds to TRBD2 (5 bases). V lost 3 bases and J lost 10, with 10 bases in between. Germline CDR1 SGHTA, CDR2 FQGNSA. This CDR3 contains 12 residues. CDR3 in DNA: TGTGCCAGCAGCTTCGGGGTATGGGAGCAGTTCTTC. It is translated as CASSFGVWEQFF. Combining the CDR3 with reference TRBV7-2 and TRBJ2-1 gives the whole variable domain GAGVSQSPSNKVTEKGKDVELRCDPISGHTALYWYRQSLGQGLEFLIYFQGNSAPDKSGLPSDRFSAERTGGSVSTLTIQRTQQEDSAVYLCASSFGVWEQFFGPGTRLTVL.

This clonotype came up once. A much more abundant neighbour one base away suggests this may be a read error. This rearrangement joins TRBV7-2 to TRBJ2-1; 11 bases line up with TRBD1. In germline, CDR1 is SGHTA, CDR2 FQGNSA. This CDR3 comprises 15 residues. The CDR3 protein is CAGSIGQGAYNEQFF. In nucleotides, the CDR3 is TGTGCCGGCAGCATCGGACAGGGGGCTTACAATGAGCAGTTCTTC.

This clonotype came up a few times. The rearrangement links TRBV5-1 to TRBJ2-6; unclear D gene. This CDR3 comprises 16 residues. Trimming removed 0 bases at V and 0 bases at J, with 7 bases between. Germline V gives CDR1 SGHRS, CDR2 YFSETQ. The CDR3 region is CASSLASSSGANVLTF. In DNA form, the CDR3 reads TGCGCCAGCAGCTTGGCATCCAGCTCTGGGGCCAACGTCCTGACTTTC.

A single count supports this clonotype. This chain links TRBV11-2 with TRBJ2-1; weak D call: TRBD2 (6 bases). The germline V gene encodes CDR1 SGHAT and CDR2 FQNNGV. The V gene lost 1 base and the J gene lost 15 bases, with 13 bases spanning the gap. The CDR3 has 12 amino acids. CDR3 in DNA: TGTGCCAGCAGCTTAGTTACGGGGGACCCGTTCTTC. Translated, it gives CASSLVTGDPFF.

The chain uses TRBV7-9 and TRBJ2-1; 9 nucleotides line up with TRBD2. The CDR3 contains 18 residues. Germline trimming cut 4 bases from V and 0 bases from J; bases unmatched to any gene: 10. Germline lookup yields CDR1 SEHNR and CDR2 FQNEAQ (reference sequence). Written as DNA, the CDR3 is TGTGCCAGCAGCTATTGGCGGGGGGGCGGCACCTCCTACAATGAGCAGTTCTTC. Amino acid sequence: CASSYWRGGGTSYNEQFF.

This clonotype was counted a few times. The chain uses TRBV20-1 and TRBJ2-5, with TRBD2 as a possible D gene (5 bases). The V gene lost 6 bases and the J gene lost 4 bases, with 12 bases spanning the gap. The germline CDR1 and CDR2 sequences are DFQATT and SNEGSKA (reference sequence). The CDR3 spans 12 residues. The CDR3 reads CSARGPGETQYF. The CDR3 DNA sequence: TGCAGTGCCCGAGGGCCGGGAGAGACCCAGTACTTC.

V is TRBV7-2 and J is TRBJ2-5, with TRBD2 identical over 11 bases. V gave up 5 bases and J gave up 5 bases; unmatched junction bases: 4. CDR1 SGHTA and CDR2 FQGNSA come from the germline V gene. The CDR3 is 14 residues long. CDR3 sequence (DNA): TGTGCCAGCAGCCATTGGACTAGCGGGGAGACCCAGTACTTC. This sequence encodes CASSHWTSGETQYF.

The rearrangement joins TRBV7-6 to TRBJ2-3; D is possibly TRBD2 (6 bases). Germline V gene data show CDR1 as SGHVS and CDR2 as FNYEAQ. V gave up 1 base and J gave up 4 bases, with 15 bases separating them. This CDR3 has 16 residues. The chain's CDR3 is CASSLEAGSSADTQYF. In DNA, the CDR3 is TGTGCCAGCAGCTTAGAGGCCGGGAGCAGCGCAGATACGCAGTATTTT.

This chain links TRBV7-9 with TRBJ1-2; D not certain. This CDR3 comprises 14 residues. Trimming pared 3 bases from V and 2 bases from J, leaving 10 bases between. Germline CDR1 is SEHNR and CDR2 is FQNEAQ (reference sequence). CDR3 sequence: CASSFSSENYGYTF. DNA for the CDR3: TGTGCCAGCAGCTTCTCCTCAGAAAACTATGGCTACACCTTC.

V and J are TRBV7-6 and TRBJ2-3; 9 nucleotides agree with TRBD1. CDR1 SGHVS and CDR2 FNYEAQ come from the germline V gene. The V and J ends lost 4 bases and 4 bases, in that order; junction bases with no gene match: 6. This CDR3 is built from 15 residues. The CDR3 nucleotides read TGTGCCAGCAGCTACGGACAGGGGCGGGCAGATACGCAGTATTTT. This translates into CASSYGQGRADTQYF.

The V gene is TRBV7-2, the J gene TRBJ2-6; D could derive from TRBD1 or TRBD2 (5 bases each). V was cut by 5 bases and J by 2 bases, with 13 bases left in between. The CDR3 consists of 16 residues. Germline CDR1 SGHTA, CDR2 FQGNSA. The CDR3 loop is CASSHYRGAGANVLTF. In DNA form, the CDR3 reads TGTGCCAGCAGCCACTACAGAGGGGCTGGGGCCAACGTCCTGACTTTC.

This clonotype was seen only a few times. The CDR3 sequence: CASSVVYEQYF. Written as DNA, the CDR3 is TGTGCCAGCAGTGTAGTATACGAGCAGTACTTC. V usage is TRBV2 and J usage is TRBJ2-7; D unresolved. Germline CDR1 and CDR2: SNHLY and FYNNEI. This CDR3 comprises 11 residues. V was clipped by 4 bases and J by 4 bases, with 5 bases between them.

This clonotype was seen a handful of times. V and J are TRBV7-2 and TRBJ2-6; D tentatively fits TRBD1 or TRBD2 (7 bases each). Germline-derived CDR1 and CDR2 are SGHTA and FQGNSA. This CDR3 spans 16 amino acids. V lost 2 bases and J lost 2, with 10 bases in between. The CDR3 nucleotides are TGTGCCAGCAGCTTACAGGGGGGGGCTGGGGCCAACGTCCTGACTTTC. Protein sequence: CASSLQGGAGANVLTF.

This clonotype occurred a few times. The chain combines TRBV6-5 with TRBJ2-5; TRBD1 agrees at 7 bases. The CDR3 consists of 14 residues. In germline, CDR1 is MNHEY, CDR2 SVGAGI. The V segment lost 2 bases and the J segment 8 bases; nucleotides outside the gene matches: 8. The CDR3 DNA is TGTGCCAGCAGTTACGGGACAGTCCAAGGAACCCAGTACTTC. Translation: CASSYGTVQGTQYF.

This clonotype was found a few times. The CDR3 nucleotides read TGTGCCAGCAATTTCGGTGACAATGAGCAGTACTTC. Amino acids: CASNFGDNEQYF. This sequence joins TRBV2 and TRBJ2-5; D remains unclear. V was clipped by 7 bases and J by 11 bases, with 17 bases between them. CDR1 is SNHLY, CDR2 FYNNEI, per germline. The CDR3 covers 12 residues.